These T cell receptor beta chains were read from a single sample in a study of technical replicates of blood from a handful of donors. Here immunoSEQ multiplex PCR was the method, and the copy in TCRdb shows in-frame clones only, minus some. The table includes some 82,000 clones, 97% detected once. The source material was T cells isolated from PBMCs. The source is a human donor in good health. Each CDR3 is given with its conserved first and last residue. The order of the fields is clone size, CDR3 length, D gene, V gene, J gene, CDR3 protein, CDR3 DNA. A D gene is named only where the DNA matches it firmly. Clone sizes are given selectively: once, few, many, or a class where the clone is expanded.

clone size: .
CDR3 length: 15
D gene: TRBD1
V gene: TRBV19
J gene: TRBJ1-5
CDR3 protein: CASSTRDSYNQPQHF
CDR3 DNA: TGTGCCAGTAGCACCCGGGACAGCTACAATCAGCCCCAGCATTTT

clone size: .
CDR3 length: 12
D gene: .
V gene: TRBV5-8
J gene: TRBJ1-1
CDR3 protein: CASSLGAGEAFF
CDR3 DNA: TGTGCCAGCAGTTTGGGGGCTGGTGAAGCTTTCTTT

clone size: .
CDR3 length: 15
D gene: .
V gene: TRBV10-3
J gene: TRBJ1-3
CDR3 protein: CAIRTLLNSGNTIYF
CDR3 DNA: TGTGCCATCAGGACTTTACTGAACTCTGGAAACACCATATATTTT

clone size: .
CDR3 length: 15
D gene: .
V gene: TRBV6-1
J gene: TRBJ2-2
CDR3 protein: CASSENSRGTGELFF
CDR3 DNA: TGTGCCAGCAGTGAAAATTCTCGCGGCACCGGGGAGCTGTTTTTT

clone size: .
CDR3 length: 13
D gene: .
V gene: TRBV27
J gene: TRBJ2-2
CDR3 protein: CASSLAGAGELFF
CDR3 DNA: TGTGCCAGCAGTTTGGCAGGGGCCGGGGAGCTGTTTTTT

clone size: .
CDR3 length: 12
D gene: .
V gene: TRBV5-6
J gene: TRBJ1-1
CDR3 protein: CASRSGGREAFF
CDR3 DNA: TGTGCCAGCAGGTCCGGGGGGAGGGAAGCTTTCTTT

clone size: .
CDR3 length: 16
D gene: TRBD2
V gene: TRBV27
J gene: TRBJ2-7
CDR3 protein: CASSLDVGTRVNEQYF
CDR3 DNA: TGTGCCAGCAGTTTAGACGTCGGGACTAGAGTTAACGAGCAGTACTTC

clone size: .
CDR3 length: 16
D gene: TRBD2
V gene: TRBV5-1
J gene: TRBJ2-1
CDR3 protein: CASSFSGLAGVGEQFF
CDR3 DNA: TGCGCCAGCAGCTTCTCAGGACTAGCGGGAGTGGGTGAGCAGTTCTTC

clone size: once
CDR3 length: 16
D gene: .
V gene: TRBV14
J gene: TRBJ2-2
CDR3 protein: CASSPRVRANTGELFF
CDR3 DNA: TGTGCCAGCAGCCCCCGTGTGCGAGCGAACACCGGGGAGCTGTTTTTT

clone size: .
CDR3 length: 18
D gene: TRBD2
V gene: TRBV5-1
J gene: TRBJ2-7
CDR3 protein: CASSLEASGSSGSYEQYF
CDR3 DNA: TGCGCCAGCAGCTTGGAGGCTAGCGGGAGCAGTGGCTCCTACGAGCAGTACTTC

clone size: .
CDR3 length: 13
D gene: .
V gene: TRBV5-1
J gene: TRBJ1-4
CDR3 protein: CASSFSPNEKLFF
CDR3 DNA: TGCGCCAGCAGTTTTAGTCCGAATGAAAAACTGTTTTTT

clone size: .
CDR3 length: 14
D gene: .
V gene: TRBV6-6
J gene: TRBJ2-3
CDR3 protein: CASLRDMGTDTQYF
CDR3 DNA: TGTGCCAGCCTCCGGGACATGGGTACAGATACGCAGTATTTT

clone size: .
CDR3 length: 12
D gene: .
V gene: TRBV6-1
J gene: TRBJ1-2
CDR3 protein: CAQRAGDGGHTF
CDR3 DNA: TGTGCCCAAAGAGCGGGTGACGGCGGTCACACCTTC

clone size: .
CDR3 length: 14
D gene: .
V gene: TRBV28
J gene: TRBJ1-5
CDR3 protein: CAGGEGMNNQPQHF
CDR3 DNA: TGTGCTGGGGGGGAGGGGATGAACAATCAGCCCCAGCATTTT

clone size: .
CDR3 length: 13
D gene: TRBD2
V gene: TRBV18
J gene: TRBJ2-1
CDR3 protein: CASLRGGPNEQFF
CDR3 DNA: TGTGCCAGCCTGCGCGGGGGACCCAATGAGCAGTTCTTC

clone size: .
CDR3 length: 15
D gene: TRBD1
V gene: TRBV28
J gene: TRBJ2-7
CDR3 protein: CASSPAGQGTYEQYF
CDR3 DNA: TGTGCCAGCAGTCCCGCGGGACAGGGAACCTACGAGCAGTACTTC

clone size: once
CDR3 length: 15
D gene: TRBD1
V gene: TRBV28
J gene: TRBJ1-2
CDR3 protein: CASSPPDRARYGYTF
CDR3 DNA: TGTGCCAGCAGCCCACCCGACAGGGCACGGTATGGCTACACCTTC

clone size: .
CDR3 length: 18
D gene: .
V gene: TRBV4-1
J gene: TRBJ2-1
CDR3 protein: CASSQAFRGRRTDNEQFF
CDR3 DNA: TGCGCCAGCAGCCAAGCTTTCAGGGGCCGGCGGACTGACAATGAGCAGTTCTTC

clone size: .
CDR3 length: 18
D gene: TRBD2
V gene: TRBV5-1
J gene: TRBJ2-2
CDR3 protein: CASIGSSGSGGYTGELFF
CDR3 DNA: TGCGCCAGCATCGGGTCTAGCGGGAGTGGAGGGTACACCGGGGAGCTGTTTTTT

clone size: .
CDR3 length: 15
D gene: .
V gene: TRBV5-1
J gene: TRBJ2-7
CDR3 protein: CASSRRDSRTYEQYF
CDR3 DNA: TGCGCCAGCAGCCGGCGGGATTCTAGAACCTACGAGCAGTACTTC

clone size: .
CDR3 length: 14
D gene: .
V gene: TRBV5-4
J gene: TRBJ2-3
CDR3 protein: CASSFGTNPDTQYF
CDR3 DNA: TGTGCCAGCAGCTTCGGGACAAACCCAGATACGCAGTATTTT

clone size: .
CDR3 length: 19
D gene: TRBD1
V gene: TRBV7-2
J gene: TRBJ1-2
CDR3 protein: CASSPSAGTVPSRDYGYTF
CDR3 DNA: TGTGCCAGCAGCCCATCGGCGGGGACAGTGCCTTCGAGGGACTATGGCTACACCTTC

clone size: .
CDR3 length: 14
D gene: .
V gene: TRBV5-4
J gene: TRBJ2-3
CDR3 protein: CASSGGGQTDTQYF
CDR3 DNA: TGTGCCAGCAGCGGGGGGGGCCAGACAGATACGCAGTATTTT

clone size: .
CDR3 length: 11
D gene: .
V gene: TRBV11-3
J gene: TRBJ2-1
CDR3 protein: CASTGVDEQFF
CDR3 DNA: TGTGCCAGCACCGGGGTTGATGAGCAGTTCTTC

clone size: .
CDR3 length: 17
D gene: .
V gene: TRBV18
J gene: TRBJ2-7
CDR3 protein: CASSPNSLRGLWDEQYF
CDR3 DNA: TGTGCCAGCTCACCAAACTCCCTCAGGGGTTTATGGGACGAGCAGTACTTC

clone size: .
CDR3 length: 14
D gene: .
V gene: TRBV13
J gene: TRBJ2-7
CDR3 protein: CASSTQGYADEQYF
CDR3 DNA: TGTGCCAGCAGCACCCAGGGGTACGCTGACGAGCAGTACTTC